Below, 10 T cell receptor beta chains from the same sample are listed, as sequenced in a study of Ad26.COV2.S vaccination and SARS-CoV-2 variants. The table came from immunoSEQ multiplex PCR; TCRdb's copy has only in-frame clones and leaves some out. The repertoire consists of roughly 150,000 clones, with roughly 90% occurring once and the leading ten covering more than 4.5%. This material consisted of peripheral blood, taken after recovery from COVID-19. These receptors all come from a human donor who had recovered from COVID-19.

The chain recombines TRBV19 with TRBJ1-4, with D tentatively TRBD1 (6 bases). Per the germline V gene, CDR1 is LNHDA and CDR2 is SQIVND (reference sequence). V was pared by 7 bases and J by 0 bases, with 12 bases between. The CDR3 consists of 15 residues. CDR3 sequence reads: CASTGRGTTNEKLFF. The CDR3 DNA reads TGTGCCAGTACCGGCAGGGGAACAACTAATGAAAAACTGTTTTTT.

This clone was found once. This chain uses TRBV28 with TRBJ2-7; possible D gene TRBD1, 6 bases. Between the trimmed V and J ends, which lost 5 bases and 3 bases, there was a span of 20 bases. Germline lookup yields CDR1 MDHEN and CDR2 SYDVKM. This CDR3 spans 16 amino acids. This CDR3 reads CASSLMSTGSGYEQYF. The DNA for the CDR3 is TGTGCCAGCAGTCTTATGTCAACAGGGTCCGGCTACGAGCAGTACTTC.

The J gene is TRBJ2-7, the V gene TRBV7-2, with 7 nucleotides matching TRBD2. The germline CDR1 and CDR2 sequences are SGHTA and FQGNSA. CDR3 length equals 15 residues. The J segment lost 0 bases and the V segment lost 4 bases, leaving 6 bases of the junction unmatched. The CDR3 nucleotides are TGTGCCAGCAGCTCCCATCGGACTAGCTCCTACGAGCAGTACTTC. Its protein is CASSSHRTSSYEQYF. The full variable domain, rest sourced from reference TRBV7-2 and TRBJ2-7, is GAGVSQSPSNKVTEKGKDVELRCDPISGHTALYWYRQSLGQGLEFLIYFQGNSAPDKSGLPSDRFSAERTGGSVSTLTIQRTQQEDSAVYLCASSSHRTSSYEQYFGPGTRLTVT.

This clone has just a few counts. J is TRBJ2-5 and V is TRBV19, with D maybe TRBD2 (7 bases). CDR1 and CDR2 from the germline V gene are LNHDA and SQIVND (reference sequence). Trimming removed 9 bases at V and 3 bases at J, with 14 bases between. The CDR3 covers 13 residues. The CDR3 sequence is CASRAGAKETQYF. CDR3 in DNA: TGTGCCAGCCGTGCGGGGGCGAAAGAGACCCAGTACTTC.

The rearrangement joins TRBV15 to TRBJ1-4; no clear D gene. In germline, CDR1 is LNHNV, CDR2 YYDKDF (reference sequence). V was trimmed by 6 bases and J by 5 bases, leaving 10 bases between them. CDR3 length: 13 residues. DNA of the CDR3: TGTGCCACCAGTAATTCTCTCAATGAAAAACTGTTTTTT. Residues: CATSNSLNEKLFF.

This clone appeared a few times. The chain employs TRBV7-2 and TRBJ1-1; 7 bases align to TRBD1. The germline CDR1 and CDR2 sequences are SGHTA and FQGNSA. V was clipped by 4 bases and J by 1 base; unmatched bases: 6. The CDR3 consists of 15 residues. In DNA, the CDR3 is TGTGCCAGCAGCTACCTGACAGGGCGGAACACTGAAGCTTTCTTT. Protein: CASSYLTGRNTEAFF.

This chain joins TRBV28 and TRBJ1-5, with TRBD1 as a possible D gene (6 bases). The germline V gene has CDR1 MDHEN and CDR2 SYDVKM. V dropped 11 bases and J dropped 1 base, with 15 bases sitting between them. This CDR3 has 14 residues. The CDR3 loop reads CAGSQGNSNQPQHF. In DNA form, the CDR3 reads TGTGCCGGGTCACAGGGAAACAGCAATCAGCCCCAGCATTTT. The whole variable domain, filled in from reference TRBV28 and TRBJ1-5, reads DVKVTQSSRYLVKRTGEKVFLECVQDMDHENMFWYRQDPGLGLRLIYFSYDVKMKEKGDIPEGYSVSREKKERFSLILESASTNQTSMYLCAGSQGNSNQPQHFGDGTRLSIL.

This clone was seen just once. The chain couples TRBV29-1 to TRBJ1-1; D is ambiguous. CDR3 size: 12 residues. V was shortened by 2 bases and J by 6 bases, with 10 bases between the two germline ends. CDR1 and CDR2 from the germline V gene are SQVTM and ANQGSEA. The CDR3 loop is CSVESEGPEAFF. CDR3 sequence (DNA): TGCAGCGTTGAATCGGAAGGGCCTGAAGCTTTCTTT.

The chain is built from TRBV4-3 and TRBJ1-2; tentatively, D is TRBD1 (6 bases). CDR3 length: 18 amino acids. From germline, CDR1 is LGHNA and CDR2 YSLEER. V lost 0 bases to trimming and J lost 6 bases, with 23 bases between them. The CDR3 loop is CASSQERGIRGRGDGYTF. The CDR3 bases are TGCGCCAGCAGCCAAGAGAGGGGTATTCGTGGCAGGGGAGATGGCTACACCTTC.

The V call is TRBV4-3, the J call TRBJ2-3, with 9 positions matching TRBD2. The V gene end was trimmed by 0 bases and the J gene end by 6 bases; junction bases not matched to a gene: 13. CDR1 is LGHNA, CDR2 YSLEER, per germline. There are 18 residues in the CDR3. CDR3 sequence: CASSQENRRDLAGDTQYF. CDR3 nucleotides: TGCGCCAGCAGCCAAGAAAACCGGAGAGATCTAGCGGGGGATACGCAGTATTTT.